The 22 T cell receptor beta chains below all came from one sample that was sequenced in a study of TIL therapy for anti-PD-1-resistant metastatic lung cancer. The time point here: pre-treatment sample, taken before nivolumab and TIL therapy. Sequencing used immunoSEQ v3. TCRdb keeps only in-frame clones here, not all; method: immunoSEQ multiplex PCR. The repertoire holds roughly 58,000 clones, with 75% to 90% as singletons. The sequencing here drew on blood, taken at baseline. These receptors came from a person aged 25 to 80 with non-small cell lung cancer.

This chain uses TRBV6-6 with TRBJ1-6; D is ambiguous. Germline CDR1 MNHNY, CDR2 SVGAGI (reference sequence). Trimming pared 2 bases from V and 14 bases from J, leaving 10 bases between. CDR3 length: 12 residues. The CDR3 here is CASSYPESTLHF. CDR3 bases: TGTGCCAGCAGTTACCCCGAGTCAACCCTCCACTTT.

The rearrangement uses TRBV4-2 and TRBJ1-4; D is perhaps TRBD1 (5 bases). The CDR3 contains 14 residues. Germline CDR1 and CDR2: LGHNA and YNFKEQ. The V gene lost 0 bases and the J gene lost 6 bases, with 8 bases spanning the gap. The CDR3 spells CASSQDRADEKLFF. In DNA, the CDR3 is TGTGCCAGCAGCCAAGACAGGGCGGATGAAAAACTGTTTTTT.

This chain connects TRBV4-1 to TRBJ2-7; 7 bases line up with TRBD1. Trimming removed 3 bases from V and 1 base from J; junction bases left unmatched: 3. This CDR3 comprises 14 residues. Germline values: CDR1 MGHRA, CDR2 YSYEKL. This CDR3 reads CASSHATGSYEQYF. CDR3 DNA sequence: TGCGCCAGCAGCCACGCGACAGGGTCCTACGAGCAGTACTTC.

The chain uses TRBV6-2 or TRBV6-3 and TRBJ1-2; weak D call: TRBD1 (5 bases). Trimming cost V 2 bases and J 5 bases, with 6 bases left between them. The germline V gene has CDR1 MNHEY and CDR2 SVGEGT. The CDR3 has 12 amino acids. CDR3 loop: CASSYRGYGYTF. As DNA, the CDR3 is TGTGCCAGCAGTTACAGGGGTTATGGCTACACCTTC.

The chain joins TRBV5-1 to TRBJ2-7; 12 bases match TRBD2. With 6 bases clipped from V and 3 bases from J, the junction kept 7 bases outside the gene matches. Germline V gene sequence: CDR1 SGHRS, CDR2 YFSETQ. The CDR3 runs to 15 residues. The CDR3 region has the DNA TGCGCCAGCACCCAAACTAGCGGGGGGTTCTACGAGCAGTACTTC. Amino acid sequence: CASTQTSGGFYEQYF. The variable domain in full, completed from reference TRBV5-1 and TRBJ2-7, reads KAGVTQTPRYLIKTRGQQVTLSCSPISGHRSVSWYQQTPGQGLQFLFEYFSETQRNKGNFPGRFSGRQFSNSRSEMNVSTLELGDSALYLCASTQTSGGFYEQYFGPGTRLTVT.

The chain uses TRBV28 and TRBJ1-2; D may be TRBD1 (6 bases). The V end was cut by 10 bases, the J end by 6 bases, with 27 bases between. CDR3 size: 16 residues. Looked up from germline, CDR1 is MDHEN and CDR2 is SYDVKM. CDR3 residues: CATYVTRGKISHGYTF. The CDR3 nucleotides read TGTGCCACTTATGTCACCAGGGGCAAAATCAGCCATGGCTACACCTTC.

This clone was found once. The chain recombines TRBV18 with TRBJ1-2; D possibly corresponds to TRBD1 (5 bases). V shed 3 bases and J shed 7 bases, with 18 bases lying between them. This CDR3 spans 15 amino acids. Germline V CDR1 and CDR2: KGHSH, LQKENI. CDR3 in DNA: TGTGCCAGCTCACCTAATCCAGACAGACCTGGTGGCTACACCTTC. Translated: CASSPNPDRPGGYTF. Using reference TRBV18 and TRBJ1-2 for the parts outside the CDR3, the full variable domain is NAGVMQNPRHLVRRRGQEARLRCSPMKGHSHVYWYRQLPEEGLKFMVYLQKENIIDESGMPKERFSAEFPKEGPSILRIQQVVRGDSAAYFCASSPNPDRPGGYTFGSGTRLTVV.

CDR3 amino acids: CASSPGEGSMRMNTEAFF. The CDR3 nucleotides are TGTGCCAGCTCACCAGGCGAAGGAAGTATGAGGATGAACACTGAAGCTTTCTTT. V gene TRBV18 combines with J gene TRBJ1-1; no clear D. The CDR3 totals 18 residues. Per germline, CDR1 KGHSH and CDR2 LQKENI. V gave up 2 bases and J gave up 0 bases, with 19 bases separating them.

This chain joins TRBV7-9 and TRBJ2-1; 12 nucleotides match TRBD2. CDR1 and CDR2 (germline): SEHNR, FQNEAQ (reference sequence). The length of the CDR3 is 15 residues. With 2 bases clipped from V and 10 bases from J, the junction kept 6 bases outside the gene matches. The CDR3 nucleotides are TGTGCCAGCAGCTTAAGACTAGCGGGAGAAGAGGAGCAGTTCTTC. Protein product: CASSLRLAGEEEQFF.

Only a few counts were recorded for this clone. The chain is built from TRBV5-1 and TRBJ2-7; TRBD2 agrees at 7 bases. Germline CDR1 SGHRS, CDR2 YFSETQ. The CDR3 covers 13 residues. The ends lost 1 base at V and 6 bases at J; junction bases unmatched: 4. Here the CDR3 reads CASSLLGEGEQYF. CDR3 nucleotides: TGCGCCAGCAGCTTGTTAGGGGAGGGCGAGCAGTACTTC.

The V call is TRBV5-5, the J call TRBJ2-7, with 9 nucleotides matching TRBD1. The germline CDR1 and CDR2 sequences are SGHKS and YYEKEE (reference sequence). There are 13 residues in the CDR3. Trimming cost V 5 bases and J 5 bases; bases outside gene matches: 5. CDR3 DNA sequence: TGTGCCAGCAGTTCCGGGACAGGGAACGAGCAGTACTTC. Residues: CASSSGTGNEQYF.

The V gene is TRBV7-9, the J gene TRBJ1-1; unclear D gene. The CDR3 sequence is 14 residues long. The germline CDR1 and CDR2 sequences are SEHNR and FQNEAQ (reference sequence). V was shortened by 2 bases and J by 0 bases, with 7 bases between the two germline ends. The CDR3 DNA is TGTGCCAGCAGCTTATCTCGCCTGAACACTGAAGCTTTCTTT. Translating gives CASSLSRLNTEAFF.

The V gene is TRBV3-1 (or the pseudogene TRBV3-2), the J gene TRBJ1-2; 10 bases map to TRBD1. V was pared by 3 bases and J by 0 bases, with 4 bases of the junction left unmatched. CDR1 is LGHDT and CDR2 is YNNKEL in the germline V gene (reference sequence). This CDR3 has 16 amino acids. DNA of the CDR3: TGTGCCAGCAGCCAGCTCGGACAGGGGGCTAACTATGGCTACACCTTC. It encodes CASSQLGQGANYGYTF.

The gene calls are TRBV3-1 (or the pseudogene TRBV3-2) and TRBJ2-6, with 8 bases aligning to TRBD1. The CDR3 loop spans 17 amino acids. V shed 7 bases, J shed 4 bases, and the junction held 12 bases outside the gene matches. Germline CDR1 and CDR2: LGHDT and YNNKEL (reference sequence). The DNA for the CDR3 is TGTGCCAGCACCAAAGTCAGGGGGCGTACAGGGGCCAACGTCCTGACTTTC. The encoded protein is CASTKVRGRTGANVLTF.

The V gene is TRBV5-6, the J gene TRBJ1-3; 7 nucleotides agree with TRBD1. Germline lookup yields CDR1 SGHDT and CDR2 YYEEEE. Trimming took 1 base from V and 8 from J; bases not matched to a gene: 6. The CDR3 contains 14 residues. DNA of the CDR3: TGTGCCAGCAGCTTGAGGGGGCCCGGAGACACCATATATTTT. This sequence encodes CASSLRGPGDTIYF.

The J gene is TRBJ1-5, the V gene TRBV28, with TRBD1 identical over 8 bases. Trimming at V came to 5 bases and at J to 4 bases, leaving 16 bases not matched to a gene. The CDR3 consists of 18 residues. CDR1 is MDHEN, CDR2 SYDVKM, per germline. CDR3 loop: CASSLDRGFPLGNQPQHF. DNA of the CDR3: TGTGCCAGCAGTCTCGACAGGGGCTTCCCCCTGGGGAATCAGCCCCAGCATTTT.

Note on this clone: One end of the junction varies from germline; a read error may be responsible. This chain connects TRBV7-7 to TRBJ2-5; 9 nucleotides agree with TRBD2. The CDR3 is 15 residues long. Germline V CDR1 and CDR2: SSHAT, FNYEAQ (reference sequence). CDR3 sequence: CASSLNAGGIETQYF. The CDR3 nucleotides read TGTGCTAGCAGCTTAAATGCGGGAGGGATCGAGACCCAGTACTTC.

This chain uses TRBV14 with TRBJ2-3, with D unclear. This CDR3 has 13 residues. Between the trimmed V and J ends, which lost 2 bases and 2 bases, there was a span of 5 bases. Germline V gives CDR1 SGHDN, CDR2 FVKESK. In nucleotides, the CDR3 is TGTGCCAGCAGCCAATATAACACAGATACGCAGTATTTT. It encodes CASSQYNTDTQYF.

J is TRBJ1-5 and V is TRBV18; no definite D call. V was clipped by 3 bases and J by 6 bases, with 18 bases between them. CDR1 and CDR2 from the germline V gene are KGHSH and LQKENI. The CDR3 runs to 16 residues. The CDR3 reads CASSPKGHTRGQPQHF. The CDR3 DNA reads TGTGCCAGCTCACCCAAAGGTCACACCCGAGGTCAGCCCCAGCATTTT.

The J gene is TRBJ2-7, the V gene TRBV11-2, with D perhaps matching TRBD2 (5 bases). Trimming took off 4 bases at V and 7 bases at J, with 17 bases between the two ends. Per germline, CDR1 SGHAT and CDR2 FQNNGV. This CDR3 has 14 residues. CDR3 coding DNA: TGTGCCAGCAGCTCAACCCCGGGTCGGGGAGAGCAGTACTTC. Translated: CASSSTPGRGEQYF.

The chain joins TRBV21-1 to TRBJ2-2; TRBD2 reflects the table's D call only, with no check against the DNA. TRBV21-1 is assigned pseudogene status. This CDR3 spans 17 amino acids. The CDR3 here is CARGGTSGGGNTGELFF. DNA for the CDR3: TGTGCCAGGGGAGGGACTAGCGGGGGAGGGAACACCGGGGAGCTGTTTTTT.

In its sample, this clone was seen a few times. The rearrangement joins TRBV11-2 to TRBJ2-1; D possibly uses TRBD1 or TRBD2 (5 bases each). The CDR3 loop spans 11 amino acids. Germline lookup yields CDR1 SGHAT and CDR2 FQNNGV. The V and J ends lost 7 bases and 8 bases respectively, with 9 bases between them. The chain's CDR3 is CASTMGDEQFF. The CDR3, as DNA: TGTGCCAGCACCATGGGGGATGAGCAGTTCTTC. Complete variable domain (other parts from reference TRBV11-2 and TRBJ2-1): EAGVAQSPRYKIIEKRQSVAFWCNPISGHATLYWYQQILGQGPKLLIQFQNNGVVDDSQLPKDRFSAERLKGVDSTLKIQPAKLEDSAVYLCASTMGDEQFFGPGTRLTVL.